Below are 11 T cell receptor beta chains sequenced from a single sample in a study of shared clonotypes between healthy human individuals (dated by TCRdb to the early 2020s). Library generation was performed with the immunoSEQ multiplex PCR assay. TCRdb stores this immuneACCESS table with in-frame sequences only. Part of the clones is absent; in the studies checked, under half of the shortfall reflects unresolved V genes, and no reason is known for the rest. Within this sample are about 980,000 clones, with 76% of them counted one time only. Approximately 1.5% of the sample comes from the top ten. Sequenced input: memory CD4+ T cells sorted from blood. Read against the paper, the sample's cell subset or site label means: CD45RA-negative fraction. Source of these receptors: a man aged 18-30 years in good health.

As DNA, the CDR3 is TGCGCCAGCAGCCAAGATGAGACAGGGGAGATTCAGCCCCAGCATTTT. Translating it yields CASSQDETGEIQPQHF. The V and J genes are TRBV4-1 and TRBJ1-5; the match to TRBD1 covers 8 bases. The CDR3 length is 16 residues. CDR1 is MGHRA, CDR2 YSYEKL, per germline. V was pared by 0 bases and J by 6 bases, with 7 bases of the junction left unmatched.

The chain couples TRBV6-5 to TRBJ2-7; D is tentatively TRBD1 or TRBD2 (5 bases each). The CDR3 is 13 amino acids. The germline V and J ends were trimmed by 10 bases and 3 bases, with 16 bases remaining between them. CDR1 and CDR2 (germline): MNHEY, SVGAGI. The CDR3: CATHRGQLYEQYF. Written as DNA, the CDR3 is TGTGCCACACACCGGGGCCAACTCTACGAGCAGTACTTC.

This chain connects TRBV5-1 to TRBJ2-7; the D is unclear. CDR3 length equals 14 residues. V was clipped by 1 base and J by 6 bases, with 14 bases between them. Germline V lookup: CDR1 SGHRS, CDR2 YFSETQ. Here the CDR3 DNA reads TGCGCCAGCAGCTTGACGCCCCTTGGTGGCGAGCAGTACTTC. Translation: CASSLTPLGGEQYF.

This chain connects TRBV5-6 to TRBJ2-7; 7 positions agree with TRBD1. The CDR3 spans 14 residues. Germline lookup yields CDR1 SGHDT and CDR2 YYEEEE. V was clipped by 4 bases and J by 3 bases; unmatched bases: 7. DNA of the CDR3: TGTGCCAGCAGCACCTGGGACAGATACTACGAGCAGTACTTC. Translating gives CASSTWDRYYEQYF.

The chain carries TRBV30 and TRBJ1-5; D unclear. This CDR3 has 15 residues. Germline-derived CDR1 and CDR2 are GTSNPN and SVGIG (reference sequence). The V end lost 0 bases, the J end lost 0 bases, and 9 bases lay between the germline ends. CDR3 bases: TGTGCCTGGAGTGTAGGAGTGAATAGCAATCAGCCCCAGCATTTT. Amino acid sequence: CAWSVGVNSNQPQHF. Variable domain in full (rest from reference TRBV30 and TRBJ1-5): SQTIHQWPATLVQPVGSPLSLECTVEGTSNPNLYWYRQAAGRGLQLLFYSVGIGQISSEVPQNLSASRPQDRQFILSSKKLLLSDSGFYLCAWSVGVNSNQPQHFGDGTRLSIL.

This clone has ten or more counts. The chain uses TRBV27 and TRBJ2-3; 8 bases are shared with TRBD2. This CDR3 contains 16 residues. The V gene's germline CDR1 is MNHEY and CDR2 SMNVEV (reference sequence). V lost 5 bases, J lost 5 bases, and 12 bases stayed unmatched. CDR3 coding DNA: TGTGCCAGCAGTCTTTCCGGGACTAGTGGGGTAGATACGCAGTATTTT. Translating gives CASSLSGTSGVDTQYF.

The V and J genes are TRBV4-1 and TRBJ2-3; D not resolved. The germline V gene has CDR1 MGHRA and CDR2 YSYEKL. This CDR3 region has 14 residues. V lost 1 base to trimming and J lost 6 bases, with 11 bases between them. In DNA form, the CDR3 reads TGCGCCAGCAGCCAAGTTTCGATCCAGGATACGCAGTATTTT. Translated: CASSQVSIQDTQYF.

V is TRBV11-1 and J is TRBJ1-1; D ambiguous. V shed 2 bases and J shed 8 bases, with 12 bases lying between them. Germline CDR1 reads SGHAT; CDR2 reads FQDESV (reference sequence). This CDR3 has 13 amino acids. This chain's CDR3 is CASSLRQTVEAFF. CDR3 coding DNA: TGTGCCAGCAGCTTACGGCAGACTGTGGAAGCTTTCTTT.

A word on this clone: Other DNA variants within this sample encode the same CDR3. V gene TRBV30 combines with J gene TRBJ1-3, with D uncertain. Trimming took 1 base from V and 2 from J, leaving 3 bases between them. Germline values: CDR1 GTSNPN, CDR2 SVGIG (reference sequence). The CDR3 loop spans 12 amino acids. The CDR3 coding sequence is TGTGCCTGGAGTGAGCCTGGAAACACCATATATTTT. Translating it yields CAWSEPGNTIYF.

This clone showed up just a few times. The rearrangement uses TRBV6-5 and TRBJ2-7; tentatively, D is TRBD1 (6 bases). In germline, CDR1 is MNHEY, CDR2 SVGAGI. V lost 4 bases, J lost 3 bases, and 13 bases lay in between. There are 14 residues in the CDR3. The CDR3 region is CASSFATGFYEQYF. CDR3 coding DNA: TGTGCCAGCAGTTTCGCTACAGGGTTCTACGAGCAGTACTTC.

This clone was counted once. V usage is TRBV10-3 and J usage is TRBJ2-3; the match to TRBD2 covers 8 bases. The ends lost 8 bases at V and 2 bases at J; junction bases unmatched: 6. Germline V CDR1 and CDR2: ENHRY, SYGVKD. The CDR3 spans 14 residues. This CDR3 is CAIFGGRNTDTQYF. The CDR3 DNA follows: TGTGCCATCTTTGGCGGGAGGAACACAGATACGCAGTATTTT.